Shown below are 8 T cell receptor beta chains from a single sample sequenced in a study of beta chain features in type 1 diabetes. The study reverse transcribed the entire isolated RNA, so it sequenced expressed TCRB transcripts. Here immunoSEQ multiplex PCR was the method, and the copy in TCRdb shows in-frame clones only, minus some. The data show about 320,000 clones, with about 15% seen just once and more than 6.5% held by the top ten. The sample was central memory CD4+ T cells from blood. The receptors derive from a man under 40 in good health.

The rearrangement uses TRBV6-6 and TRBJ1-1; D is uncertain. CDR3 size: 12 residues. V lost 1 base and J lost 3, with 3 bases in between. The germline CDR1 and CDR2 sequences are MNHNY and SVGAGI (reference sequence). CDR3 region: CASSYFYTEAFF. CDR3 nucleotides: TGTGCCAGCAGTTACTTTTACACTGAAGCTTTCTTT.

This clone was observed a few times. The J gene is TRBJ2-4, the V gene TRBV14; TRBD2 is a possible D gene (5 bases). The germline gives CDR1 SGHDN, CDR2 FVKESK. The CDR3 length is 17 residues. V lost 0 bases and J lost 4, with 16 bases in between. CDR3 residues: CASSQDRPGIGKNIQYF. The CDR3 nucleotides are TGTGCCAGCAGCCAAGATCGCCCGGGGATCGGAAAAAACATTCAGTACTTC. Looking up the rest from reference TRBV14 and TRBJ2-4 gives the full variable domain: EAGVTQFPSHSVIEKGQTVTLRCDPISGHDNLYWYRRVMGKEIKFLLHFVKESKQDESGMPNNRFLAERTGGTYSTLKVQPAELEDSGVYFCASSQDRPGIGKNIQYFGAGTRLSVL.

The chain has TRBV19 and TRBJ2-1; maybe TRBD1 (6 bases). The germline V and J ends were trimmed by 0 bases and 4 bases, with 10 bases remaining between them. This CDR3 has 15 amino acids. In germline, CDR1 is LNHDA, CDR2 SQIVND (reference sequence). CDR3 in amino acids: CASSIDRGRYNEQFF. The CDR3 bases are TGTGCCAGTAGTATAGACAGGGGTCGGTACAATGAGCAGTTCTTC.

This clone was seen repeatedly, ten times or more. This sequence joins TRBV6-6 and TRBJ2-7; D is possibly TRBD1 (7 bases). Per the germline V gene, CDR1 is MNHNY and CDR2 is SVGAGI (reference sequence). V lost 4 bases, J lost 5 bases, and 15 bases lay in between. The CDR3 runs to 14 residues. CDR3 amino acids: CASSFGGTENEQYV. The CDR3 nucleotides are TGTGCCAGCAGTTTCGGCGGGACAGAGAACGAGCAGTACGTC.

V and J are TRBV5-5 and TRBJ2-1; TRBD1 is a possible D gene (5 bases). In germline, CDR1 is SGHKS, CDR2 YYEKEE (reference sequence). This CDR3 is 13 amino acids long. Trimming removed 6 bases at V and 5 bases at J, with 12 bases between. The CDR3 DNA reads as TGTGCCAGCATTGGGGCCGTAAACAATGAGCAGTTCTTC. This encodes CASIGAVNNEQFF.

This clone was seen at least ten times. The rearrangement joins TRBV5-4 to TRBJ2-3; either TRBD1 or TRBD2 may supply D (6 bases each). V lost 5 bases, J lost 4 bases, and 17 bases lay in between. Per germline, CDR1 SGHNT and CDR2 YYREEE (reference sequence). There are 15 residues in the CDR3. DNA of the CDR3: TGTGCCAGCAGGGTAGGGGGGCAGGGCGCAGATACGCAGTATTTT. Translated: CASRVGGQGADTQYF.

This chain connects TRBV21-1 to TRBJ2-1; the D call TRBD1 from the table was never checked on the DNA. TRBV21-1 has pseudogene status. The CDR3 contains 14 residues. The CDR3: CASSNRGNVDEQFF. The CDR3 bases are TGTGCCAGCAGCAACAGGGGCAATGTGGATGAGCAGTTCTTC.

This clone has a handful of counts. J is TRBJ2-1 and V is TRBV19, with 7 nucleotides matching TRBD2. CDR3 length equals 15 residues. With 3 bases clipped from V and 2 bases from J, the junction kept 4 bases outside the gene matches. Germline loops: CDR1 LNHDA, CDR2 SQIVND (reference sequence). CDR3 region: CASSIRLATYNEQFF. The CDR3 DNA reads as TGTGCCAGTAGTATCAGACTAGCTACCTACAATGAGCAGTTCTTC. Variable domain in full (rest from reference TRBV19 and TRBJ2-1): DGGITQSPKYLFRKEGQNVTLSCEQNLNHDAMYWYRQDPGQGLRLIYYSQIVNDFQKGDIAEGYSVSREKKESFPLTVTSAQKNPTAFYLCASSIRLATYNEQFFGPGTRLTVL.